The 18 T cell receptor beta chains below come from one sample, sequenced in a study of early T cells in non-severe SARS-CoV-2 infection. TCRdb passed the 5' RACE reads through MiXCR, listing each CDR3 protein once. The sample consists of over 75,000 distinct CDR3 sequences, about 15% of them appearing once. Sequencing input: whole blood. Source of these receptors: an adult who was a healthcare worker with PCR-confirmed SARS-CoV-2 infection or an uninfected control (not recorded which).

V is TRBV2 and J is TRBJ2-1, with D unresolved. Trimming cost V 6 bases and J 4 bases, with 13 bases left between them. This CDR3 has 14 residues. Germline V gene sequence: CDR1 SNHLY, CDR2 FYNNEI. CDR3 in amino acids: CASSALTEYNEQFF. For the CDR3, the DNA is TGTGCCAGCAGCGCACTTACGGAGTACAATGAGCAGTTCTTC. The full variable domain, with the rest looked up from reference TRBV2 and TRBJ2-1, is EPEVTQTPSHQVTQMGQEVILRCVPISNHLYFYWYRQILGQKVEFLVSFYNNEISEKSEIFDDQFSVERPDGSNFTLKIRSTKLEDSAMYFCASSALTEYNEQFFGPGTRLTVL.

This clonotype was seen ten or more times. This chain connects TRBV4-1 to TRBJ1-4, with 7 bases matching TRBD1. This CDR3 region has 16 residues. The germline V gene has CDR1 MGHRA and CDR2 YSYEKL. V was clipped by 2 bases and J by 7 bases; unmatched bases: 10. This CDR3 is CASSQLQTGIGEKLFF. For the CDR3, the DNA is TGCGCCAGCAGCCAACTACAGACAGGGATTGGTGAAAAACTGTTTTTT.

This clonotype has at least ten counts. The chain employs TRBV12-3 or TRBV12-4 and TRBJ2-1; D is uncertain. Trimming took off 0 bases at V and 9 bases at J, with 3 bases between the two ends. The length of the CDR3 is 11 residues. CDR3 loop: CASSLAREQFF. CDR3 nucleotides: TGTGCCAGCAGTTTAGCTCGTGAGCAGTTCTTC.

The chain is built from TRBV4-1 and TRBJ2-7, with TRBD2 identical over 9 bases. CDR1 is MGHRA and CDR2 is YSYEKL in the germline V gene. This CDR3 is built from 16 residues. Germline trimming cut 1 base from V and 1 base from J; bases unmatched to any gene: 5. CDR3 coding DNA: TGCGCCAGCAGCCAAGCGTTTACTAGCGGGTCCTACGAGCAGTACTTC. Translation: CASSQAFTSGSYEQYF.

The rearrangement joins TRBV5-1 to TRBJ2-1; the match to TRBD1 covers 10 bases. This CDR3 has 15 residues. Germline loops: CDR1 SGHRS, CDR2 YFSETQ. Trimming removed 4 bases from V and 7 bases from J; junction bases left unmatched: 8. This CDR3 is CASSAGQGRPNEQFF. In nucleotides, the CDR3 is TGCGCCAGCAGCGCGGGACAGGGGAGGCCTAATGAGCAGTTCTTC.

There are a few counts of this clonotype. The chain has TRBV29-1 and TRBJ2-1; 7 nucleotides line up with TRBD2. Germline V gives CDR1 SQVTM, CDR2 ANQGSEA. V lost 4 bases and J lost 2; bases outside the gene matches: 8. CDR3 length equals 15 residues. Written as DNA, the CDR3 is TGCAGCGTTGGCGGGGGAGAGCGGACCTACAATGAGCAGTTCTTC. Residues: CSVGGGERTYNEQFF.

The chain links TRBV28 to TRBJ1-1, with a tentative D call TRBD1 (6 bases). The CDR3 spans 13 residues. The V end lost 3 bases, the J end lost 3 bases, and 8 bases lay between the germline ends. CDR1 is MDHEN, CDR2 SYDVKM, per germline. The CDR3 DNA reads as TGTGCCAGCAGTTTTGCAGGGGACACTGAAGCTTTCTTT. Its translation is CASSFAGDTEAFF.

The chain links TRBV7-9 to TRBJ2-3, with D possibly being TRBD2 (6 bases). V lost 4 bases, J lost 8 bases, and 13 bases lay in between. Germline V gene lookup returns CDR1 SEHNR and CDR2 FQNEAQ (reference sequence). There are 13 residues in the CDR3. CDR3 nucleotide sequence: TGTGCCAGCAGCTATCGGGAGAAGGCTACGCAGTATTTT. Its translation: CASSYREKATQYF.

The J gene is TRBJ1-2, the V gene TRBV20-1; maybe TRBD1 (5 bases). The germline V gene encodes CDR1 DFQATT and CDR2 SNEGSKA (reference sequence). V lost 6 bases and J lost 4, with 18 bases in between. This CDR3 region has 14 residues. The CDR3 coding sequence is TGCAGTGCCGCCGGGGGGATAATAGGCTATGGCTACACCTTC. This sequence encodes CSAAGGIIGYGYTF.

The chain combines TRBV6-6 with TRBJ2-5; D is possibly TRBD1 (5 bases). Trimming pared 8 bases from V and 4 bases from J, leaving 17 bases between. The CDR3 spans 14 residues. Germline V gives CDR1 MNHNY, CDR2 SVGAGI (reference sequence). CDR3 sequence: CASGDFVRGETQYF. CDR3 bases: TGTGCCAGCGGTGACTTTGTAAGGGGAGAGACCCAGTACTTC.

This clonotype was found a few times. The chain employs TRBV7-8 and TRBJ2-4; 15 bases are shared with TRBD2. Per germline, CDR1 SGHVS and CDR2 FQNEAQ. The CDR3 is 17 amino acids. Trimming took 5 bases from V and 5 from J; bases not matched to a gene: 7. CDR3: CASSPPGLAGGENIQYF. CDR3 DNA sequence: TGTGCCAGCAGCCCACCGGGACTAGCGGGAGGAGAAAACATTCAGTACTTC.

CDR3 loop: CASSPEGGRYEQYF. For the CDR3, the DNA is TGTGCCAGCAGTCCGGAGGGCGGGAGGTACGAGCAGTACTTC. This sequence joins TRBV6-6 and TRBJ2-7; 8 positions agree with TRBD2. Germline V CDR1 and CDR2: MNHNY, SVGAGI (reference sequence). The CDR3 runs 14 residues. The V and J ends lost 5 bases and 4 bases, in that order; junction bases with no gene match: 7.

The genes are TRBV3-1 and TRBJ2-5, with D tentatively TRBD1 or TRBD2 (7 bases each). There are 14 residues in the CDR3. The V end was cut by 4 bases, the J end by 5 bases, with 14 bases between. The germline gives CDR1 LGHDT, CDR2 YNNKEL (reference sequence). DNA for the CDR3: TGTGCCAGCAGCCCCCAGGGGGGGACCGAGACCCAGTACTTC. Its translation is CASSPQGGTETQYF.

The J gene is TRBJ2-1, the V gene TRBV7-8, with TRBD2 as a possible D gene (5 bases). The V and J ends lost 1 base and 7 bases respectively, with 11 bases between them. The germline CDR1 and CDR2 sequences are SGHVS and FQNEAQ. CDR3 length: 14 amino acids. The CDR3 DNA reads TGTGCCAGCAGCTTAGGAGGGATTGGAAATGAGCAGTTCTTC. Translated, it gives CASSLGGIGNEQFF.

The chain employs TRBV7-9 and TRBJ2-6, with D perhaps TRBD1 (6 bases). The V end was cut by 2 bases, the J end by 1 base, with 9 bases between. The CDR3 has 16 amino acids. Germline V gene data show CDR1 as SEHNR and CDR2 as FQNEAQ (reference sequence). For the CDR3, the DNA is TGTGCCAGCAGCTTACCACAGGGTTCTGGGGCCAACGTCCTGACTTTC. This translates into CASSLPQGSGANVLTF.

This clonotype was detected many times. CDR3 DNA: TGCAGCGTTGAACCCGGATTACTCCCCAAAGAGACCCAGTACTTC. This encodes CSVEPGLLPKETQYF. This chain links TRBV29-1 with TRBJ2-5; no firm D call. Per germline, CDR1 SQVTM and CDR2 ANQGSEA. V was clipped by 2 bases and J by 3 bases, with 16 bases between them. The CDR3 is 15 residues long.

This clonotype was counted ten times or more. The DNA of the CDR3 is TGTGCCAGCAGCTTAGGGACCAACTTAGAGCAGTTCTTC. Translated: CASSLGTNLEQFF. The chain has TRBV11-2 and TRBJ2-1; D gene uncertain. The V end lost 1 base, the J end lost 10 bases, and 11 bases lay between the germline ends. The CDR3 is 13 residues long. Looked up from germline, CDR1 is SGHAT and CDR2 is FQNNGV.

CDR3: CASSLGWESREFF. For the CDR3, the DNA is TGCGCCAGCAGCTTGGGATGGGAGAGTAGGGAGTTCTTC. The genes are TRBV5-1 and TRBJ2-1; D perhaps matches TRBD2 (5 bases). V dropped 0 bases and J dropped 14 bases, with 15 bases sitting between them. The germline V gene has CDR1 SGHRS and CDR2 YFSETQ. This CDR3 is 13 amino acids long.